This T cell receptor (beta chain) was documented in a study of T-cell reconstitution after alpha-beta-depleted transplantation in children (dated by TCRdb to 2016 to 2018). Background for the entire study: The study quantitatively tracked T-cell immune reconstitution after TCRalphabeta/CD19-depleted allogeneic hematopoietic cell transplantation in children using TCR repertoire profiling. What the authors observed across the whole study: In some patients, the high TCRbeta diversity seen at day 60 was put down to recipient T cells and intrathymic progenitors that had survived conditioning. About two months after transplant, the apparently early recovery of alphabetaT-cell counts reportedly depended on just several hundred clones that had expanded rapidly and came from non-depleted graft cells. Over subsequent months, a decline in hyperexpanded clone frequencies was noted, and after one year, T-cell counts and TCRbeta diversity were mostly ascribed to newly produced T cells.

The treatment or condition label here, explained by the study, means: allogeneic hematopoietic cell transplantation with graft depleted of TCRalphabeta T cells and CD19 B cells. The children who served as transplant recipients had been given grafts of TCRalphabeta/CD19-depleted allogeneic hematopoietic cells. The library relied on PCR. This sample was sequenced with an Illumina HiSeq 2500. To normalize quantification of the TCRbeta repertoire, the TCR libraries were built with molecular barcoding that relied on unique molecular identifiers. TCRdb ran its own pipeline on the public reads, namely fastp trimming at Q25 and MiXCR clone calling, and kept in-frame beta chains. A single entry per CDR3 protein holds the most common genes and DNA from its merged rows. For this sample the table gives about 830,000 distinct CDR3 sequences, of which about 15% were detected only once. Just under 5% of the sample lies in the top ten.

In its sample, this clonotype was seen a few times. Its antigen remains unidentified. No much larger clonotype is one base removed from it; base qualities were not supplied. Reading from cysteine to phenylalanine, the CDR3 counts 13 amino acids. The read is trimmed to its CDR3 DNA, 39 bases read in frame from base 1. The germline V gene encodes CDR1 DFQATT and CDR2 SNEGSKA (reference sequence). Cut back by 3 bases and 4 bases, the V and J ends lie 13 bases apart. Rearrangement joined TRBV20-1 to TRBJ2-7; the D gene is perhaps TRBD1, on 6 matching bases. This sequence originates from a male patient aged 5 to 17 who had a stem cell transplant for acute lymphoblastic leukemia, so the T cells may come from the graft donor. The material was PBMCs, mostly from graft donor cells, obtained 360 days after TCRalphabeta/CD19-depleted stem cell transplant. The nucleotide sequence reads as follows: TGCAGTGCTAGTCACCCAACAGGGTACGAGCAGTACTTC. Its product reads: CSASHPTGYEQYF.